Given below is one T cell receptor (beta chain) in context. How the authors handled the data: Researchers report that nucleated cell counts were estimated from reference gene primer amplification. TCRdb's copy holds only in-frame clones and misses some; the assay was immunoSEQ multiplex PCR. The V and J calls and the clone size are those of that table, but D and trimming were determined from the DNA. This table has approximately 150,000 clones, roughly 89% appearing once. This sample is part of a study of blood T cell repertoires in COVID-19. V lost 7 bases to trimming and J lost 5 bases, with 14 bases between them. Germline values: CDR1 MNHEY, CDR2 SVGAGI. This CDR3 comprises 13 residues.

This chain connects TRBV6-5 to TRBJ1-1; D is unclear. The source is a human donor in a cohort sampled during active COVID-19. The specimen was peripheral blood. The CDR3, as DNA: TGTGCCAGCAAAGGCGGGGTTTTAACTGAAGCTTTCTTT. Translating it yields CASKGGVLTEAFF.